The present T cell receptor beta chain was sequenced within a study of a mutant IDH1 vaccine in newly diagnosed glioma. Study-wide context: Initiation of the vaccine course occurred 4-6 weeks after radiotherapy alone, or alongside temozolomide cycles. The earlier regimen, radiotherapy, temozolomide, or both, was most often both. Whole-study findings and limits: Seemingly, top peripheral T cell clonotype changes bore no relation to pseudoprogression.

Stated time point: week 47, end of study. The vaccine gave 300 ug of a 20-mer mutant IDH1 peptide subcutaneously per dose. Eight vaccine injections were given to patients in weeks 1, 3, 5, 7, 11, 15, 19 and 23. TCRdb's copy holds only in-frame clones and misses some; the assay was immunoSEQ multiplex PCR. This sample yields around 84,000 clones, of which around four fifths are seen a single time; about 5.7% belongs to the top ten. Of note for this clone: Its antigen remains unidentified.

The sequencing here drew on PBMCs, taken from a glioma patient whose treatment included an IDH1 peptide vaccine. This receptor was taken from a man in his forties with glioma.

The CDR3 DNA reads as TGCGCCAGCAGCTTGGCCGGGACAGATGGAGATACGCAGTATTTT. Translation: CASSLAGTDGDTQYF. The rearrangement uses TRBV5-1 and TRBJ2-3, with 7 positions matching TRBD1. The CDR3 runs 15 residues. The germline V gene has CDR1 SGHRS and CDR2 YFSETQ. With V trimmed by 0 bases and J by 5 bases, 6 bases remained unmatched.